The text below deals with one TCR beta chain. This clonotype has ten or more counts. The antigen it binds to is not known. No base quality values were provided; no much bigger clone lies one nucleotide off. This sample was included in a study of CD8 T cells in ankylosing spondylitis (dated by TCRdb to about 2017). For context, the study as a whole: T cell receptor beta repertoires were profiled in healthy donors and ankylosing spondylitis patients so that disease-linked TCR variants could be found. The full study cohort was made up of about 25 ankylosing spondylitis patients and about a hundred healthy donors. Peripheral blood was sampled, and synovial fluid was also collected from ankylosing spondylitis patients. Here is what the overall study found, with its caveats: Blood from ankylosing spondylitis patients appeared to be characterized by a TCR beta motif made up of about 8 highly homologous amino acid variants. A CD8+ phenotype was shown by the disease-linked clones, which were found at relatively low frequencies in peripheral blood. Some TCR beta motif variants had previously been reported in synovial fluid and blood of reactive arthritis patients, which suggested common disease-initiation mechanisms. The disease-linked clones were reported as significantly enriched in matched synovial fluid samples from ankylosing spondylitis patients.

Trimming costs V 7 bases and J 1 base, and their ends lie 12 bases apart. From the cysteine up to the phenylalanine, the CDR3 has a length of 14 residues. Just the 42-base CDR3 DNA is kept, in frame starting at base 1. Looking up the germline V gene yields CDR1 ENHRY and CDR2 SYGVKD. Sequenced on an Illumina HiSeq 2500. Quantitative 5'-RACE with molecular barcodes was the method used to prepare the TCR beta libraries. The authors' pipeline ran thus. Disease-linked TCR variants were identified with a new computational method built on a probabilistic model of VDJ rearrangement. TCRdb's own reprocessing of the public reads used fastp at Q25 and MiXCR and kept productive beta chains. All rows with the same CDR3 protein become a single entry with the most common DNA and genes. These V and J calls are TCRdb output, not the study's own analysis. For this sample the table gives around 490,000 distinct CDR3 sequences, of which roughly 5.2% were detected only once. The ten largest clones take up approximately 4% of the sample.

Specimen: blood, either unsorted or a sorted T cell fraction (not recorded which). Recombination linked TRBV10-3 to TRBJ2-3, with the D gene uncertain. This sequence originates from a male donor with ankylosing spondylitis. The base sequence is TGTGCCATCAAAAGAGGCGGACGCACAGATACGCAGTATTTT. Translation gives CAIKRGGRTDTQYF.